The T cell receptor (beta chain) described here comes from a study of cytomegalovirus exposure and HLA in healthy donors (dated by TCRdb to 2016 to 2017). Notes on the research overall: In an earlier analysis of about 560 of the donors, under 300 Gb of sequence data and 100 million or so unique TCR beta sequences from 180 million or so T cells were reported. About 300 gigabases of sequencing data and 80 million or so unique TCR sequences were included in an early release covering about 620 HLA-typed donors. Of the 398 genotyped donors, around 81% fell in the genetic ancestry cluster associated with self-reported Caucasian donors. The aim of the study was to test whether cataloging public T cell receptors could identify signatures of past pathogen exposure. The study profiled the T cell repertoires of about 640 subjects by immunosequencing and related them to cytomegalovirus serostatus. In addition to the first cohort of 666 subjects, a separate validation cohort of under 150 different subjects was used. The study combined high-throughput TCR immunosequencing, statistical association of individual TCRs with disease status, and machine learning to predict cytomegalovirus infection status. A later analysis re-analyzed previously published TCR beta repertoires from 550 to 700 donors and added high-resolution HLA genotyping to study TCR occurrence patterns. Rather than using new phenotypic data, the later analysis identified candidate immune exposures from TCR beta sequences and from how often those sequences occurred across donors. An earlier analysis of roughly 600 of the donors used high-throughput TCR beta sequencing to judge whether each TCR beta V gene segment behaved as functional or pseudogenic. Alongside the repertoire data, information on donor age, sex, ethnicity and CMV serostatus was compiled. A later genetic analysis took genome-wide SNP genotypes for about three fifths of the 666 donors and used that subset as a discovery cohort. All discovery cohort repertoires had been generated on a single sequencing platform. Both class I and class II loci were covered by HLA typing, at four-digit resolution. The number of donors typed differed by locus, with roughly 629-640 for A, B, C, DRB1 and DQB1, around 500 for DQA1, about 610 for DPA1, and approximately 470 for DPB1. Because of strong linkage in the cohort, 4 to 6 DR-DQ haplotypes were treated as single units for association and clustering. Among about 360 genotyped donors of the cohort, an average of 235,054 unique TCR beta nucleotide sequences were sequenced per donor, around a sixth of them non-productive.

General study outcomes and caveats: Because counts were too low, some 17 rarely observed V segments, including chromosome 9 orphons, were left out of the earlier analysis of a few hundred of the donors. According to a later analysis, TCR association rates differed among HLA loci, with DRB1 alleles showing the most associated TCRs and HLA-C alleles showing the fewest. A later analysis associated 17,000 or so TCR beta sequences with specific HLA alleles at a false discovery rate of 0.05. Three of the identified cytomegalovirus-associated TCR beta chains were confirmed in vitro to be specific for cytomegalovirus antigens. While some public TCRs were present in many individuals, most TCR sequences turned up only very rarely across donors. According to a later analysis, parvovirus B19, influenza, CMV and Epstein-Barr virus appeared linked to several top co-occurrence clusters. Presence/absence analyses assumed roughly uniform sequencing depth across donors, an assumption that may not hold. A later analysis found that most CMV-associated TCR beta chains appeared HLA-restricted, with HLA associations seemingly driven largely by CMV exposure. An earlier analysis of approximately 540 of the donors showed that most TCR beta V segments appeared in productive rearrangements either about 87% or about 30% of the time, which broadly matched IMGT annotations. Because HLA typing was unavailable for some donors at each locus, only the typed subset was used in association tests. According to a later genetic analysis, donors in an Asian-associated ancestry cluster had fewer N-insertions in productive TCRs than the approximately 700-donor mean. The study listed 150 to 200 TCR beta chains as associated with cytomegalovirus. The authors suggested that the approach could potentially be extended to other disease states and immunological phenotypes. Only TCR beta chains were sequenced in this cohort, and the absence of alpha or paired-chain data limited detectable features. In both the original and validation cohorts, the classifier was reported to diagnose cytomegalovirus status with high specificity and sensitivity. In a later genetic analysis, a missense DCLRE1C variant was associated with V-gene and J-gene trimming of TCR beta chains, and the association was replicated in an independent cohort. The 87-base-pair reads could not distinguish some IMGT-functional V segments, including TRBV6-2 and TRBV6-3, so those segments were excluded. A cluster of highly shared sequence variants was judged likely to be a technical artifact of the sequencing pipeline. A further reported finding was that TCR beta sequences accurately predicted the HLA-A and HLA-B alleles for most subjects in the first cohort. Strong co-occurrence of HLA alleles, especially DR and DQ, made assigning TCR associations to individual alleles difficult. A later analysis found that HLA-associated TCR beta chains were more clonally expanded and had lower generation probabilities than equally common non-associated chains. Immune exposure information for the cohort was limited to CMV serostatus. Correlated functional status among segregating V segments might reflect linkage disequilibrium, but an unknown experimental factor could not be ruled out.

This clone was seen just once. The antigen it binds to is not known. No base quality values were provided; no much bigger clone lies one nucleotide off. Library prep was done by the immunoSEQ multiplex PCR assay. For the multiplex PCR, a mixture combining 60 forward primers for TCR Vbeta segments and 13 reverse primers for TCR Jbeta segments was used. The CDR3 region of rearranged TCR beta genes was amplified from genomic DNA with a multiplex PCR assay. Amplified TCR beta libraries were sequenced as 87-base-pair reads on the Illumina HiSeq System. The published analysis was carried out like this. Across the 500 to 850 repertoires, a later analysis counted 60 million to 90 million unique TCR beta chains, around 11 million of which were shared by at least two donors. A nearest-neighbor algorithm error-corrected the raw reads and collapsed the reads into unique sequences, merging closely related sequences to remove PCR and sequencing errors. Alignment of CDR3 sequences to IMGT reference sequences was used to assign V, D and J gene segments. Each retained sequence needed at least a six-nucleotide match to both a V gene segment and a J gene segment. Rearrangements were classified as productive when the CDR3 lacked stop codons and remained in frame with V and J, and all other rearrangements were classified as non-productive. Following IMGT convention, CDR3 was defined as the stretch from the second conserved V-encoded cysteine to the conserved J-encoded phenylalanine. The earlier analysis of about 610 of the donors excluded any sequence lacking an unambiguous match to a single V gene segment. An earlier analysis of over 450 of the donors classified V segments as functional when productive rearrangements were above 56.7% and as segregating when the standard deviation between donors was above 5%. A statistical classification framework was built for diagnosing cytomegalovirus status from the catalog of TCR beta chain sequences. V and J gene assignment, in a later analysis, came from comparing TCR nucleotide sequences with IMGT/GENE-DB human TR gene sequences. Using the TCRdist pipeline, a later analysis assigned CDR3 sequences along with most-parsimonious VDJ recombination scenarios. In a later analysis, every TCR beta chain was defined by the combination of its CDR3 amino acid sequence and its V-gene family, and reads without a unique V-gene family were dropped. To address suspected cross-contamination and a sequencing artifact, a later analysis removed a few hundred highly shared, low-generation-probability nucleotide sequences. In a later analysis, a clonal expansion index for each public chain was calculated from normalized within-repertoire ranks of inferred template counts. Generation probabilities in a later analysis came from a VDJ recombination model fitted to out-of-frame rearrangements, and those results were checked against IGoR. A later analysis scored TCR-TCR, TCR-HLA and TCR-CMV co-occurrence with hypergeometric tests, applying a repertoire-size bias correction to TCR pairs. False discovery rates were estimated in a later analysis by permuting HLA or CMV assignments 20 times. In a later analysis, co-occurring TCRs were grouped with DBSCAN, and TCRdist sequence similarity was added when clustering was performed within HLA-allele-positive subsets. For co-occurrence clustering, repertoires with fewer than 30,000 or more than 120,000 public chains were excluded, along with roughly 5 repertoires with anomalous nucleotide sharing. The source is immuneACCESS, and TCRdb retained only in-frame sequences with V and J called. Part of the clones is not carried over; for the studies checked, unresolved V genes explain less than half of this, and the remainder is unexplained. Clonal size and the V and J genes are those of that table, whereas D and trimming came from the DNA. This sample gives 200,000 to 250,000 clones in total; roughly 80% of them show up just once. In total, the top ten clones hold approximately 3% of the sample.

The cohort was made up of about 670 healthy bone marrow donors. Cohort members were all nominally healthy when sampled, although unrecorded immune exposures were likely present. The donor tested CMV seronegative and was one of the 352 seronegative cohort members. A peripheral blood sample was collected from each donor, and TCR beta sequencing was performed on peripheral blood mononuclear cells. Genomic DNA was extracted from the blood cell samples with the Qiagen DNeasy Blood Extraction Kit. The CDR3, cysteine through phenylalanine, is 14 amino acids long. Kept here is only the CDR3 DNA, which spans 42 bases and is read in frame from base 1. CDR1 KGHSH and CDR2 LQKENI were looked up in the germline V gene. Relative to germline, V is 2 bases shorter and J is 6 bases shorter, with 13 bases between their ends.

Material for sequencing was PBMCs. The chain uses TRBV18 and TRBJ1-1, with no confidently assigned D gene. The receptor comes from a woman aged 25 to 39 in good health and CMV-seronegative. CDR3 protein: CASSPVGTVAEAFF. The DNA reads TGTGCCAGCTCACCAGTGGGTACAGTAGCTGAAGCTTTCTTT.